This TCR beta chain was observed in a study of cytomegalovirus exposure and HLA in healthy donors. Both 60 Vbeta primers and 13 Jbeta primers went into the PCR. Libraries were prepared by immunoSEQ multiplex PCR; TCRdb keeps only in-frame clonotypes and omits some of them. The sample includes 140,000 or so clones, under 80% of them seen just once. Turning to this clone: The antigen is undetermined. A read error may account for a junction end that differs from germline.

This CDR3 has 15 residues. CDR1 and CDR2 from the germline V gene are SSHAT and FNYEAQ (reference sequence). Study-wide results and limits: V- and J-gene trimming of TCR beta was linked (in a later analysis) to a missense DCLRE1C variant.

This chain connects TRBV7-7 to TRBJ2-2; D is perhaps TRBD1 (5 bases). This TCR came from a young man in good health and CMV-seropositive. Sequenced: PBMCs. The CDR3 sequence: CASSLGPGNQGELFF. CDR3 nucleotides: TGTGCTAGCAGCTTAGGGCCAGGGAATCAGGGGGAGCTGTTTTTT.